This T cell receptor (beta chain) stems from a study of blood T cell repertoires in COVID-19. About the research overall: The samples span acute and convalescent COVID-19 from the United States, Italy and Spain. T cells, B-cell-depleted T cells, or PBMCs provided the cDNA or gDNA that served as material.

Per the original methods: Amplification of reference gene primers provided the estimated nucleated cell counts. Sequencing used immunoSEQ multiplex PCR; TCRdb keeps in-frame clones, though not all of them. V and J calls and clone size are those listed in that table; D and trimming were worked out from the DNA. The data show about 78,000 clones, around nine tenths seen once. V was cut by 1 base and J by 8 bases, with 8 bases left in between. From germline, CDR1 is SGHTA and CDR2 FQGNSA. The CDR3 runs 13 residues. Material: peripheral blood. The clonotype originates from a woman aged 55-69 years with acute or convalescent COVID-19. The chain uses TRBV7-2 and TRBJ1-4; TRBD1 might be the D (5 bases). CDR3: CASSLVRAEKLFF. CDR3 bases: TGTGCCAGCAGCTTAGTCAGGGCGGAAAAACTGTTTTTT.